This is a list of T cell receptor beta chains from one sample in a study of cytomegalovirus exposure and HLA in healthy donors. Measured with immunoSEQ multiplex PCR; TCRdb has only the in-frame clones, and not every one. This sample has about 94,000 clones; 78% occur once, and the top ten carry around 0.74%. What was sequenced was PBMCs. The receptors were gathered from a woman aged 60-75 years in good health and CMV-seronegative. Each CDR3 is given without its conserved first and last residue.

v_call	cdr3_aa
TRBV7-2	ASSLTSGGARYEQY
TRBV15	ATSTSKPGGYQETQY
TRBV30	AWTQAGTQY
TRBV6-1	ASRWTSGAGNEQF
TRBV29-1	SGTSGGALETQY
TRBV20-1	SAFGGSEQF
TRBV18	ASSLRDSLWNT
TRBV2	ASSVRQGANEKLF
TRBV15	ATSRSRGENIQY
TRBV5-4	ASSLVRQTAGYGYT
TRBV5-1	ASSLGGRSGANVLT
TRBV28	ASSKTRTGSHEQY
TRBV5-4	ASSNDRMSTEAF
TRBV7-2	ASSFDRGEQY
TRBV6-6	ASSARDFTDTQY
TRBV19	ASSIERGQGGAQPQH
TRBV5-1	ASSLGTGGAYTEAF
TRBV5-6	ASRASGELDTQY
TRBV7-9	ASRAGLAGGSEETQY
TRBV5-1	ASSGRTGNSGANVLT
TRBV11-2	ASSYSGQAYEQY
TRBV21-1	ASSPGTDSNQPQH
TRBV18	ASSPPARVGEQY
TRBV5-1	ASSLSLGTGGAGANVLT
TRBV19	ASRDGRGLLPQH
TRBV30	AWSVLSSNQPQH
TRBV2	ASSRNPSSRTGKKEKLF
TRBV29-1	SVDQGNTEAF
TRBV5-6	ASSLWLGTAEQF
TRBV13	ASSLDRGAGRGTEAF
TRBV29-1	SVEVTGVSYGYT
TRBV27	ASSLWQGGWNEQF
TRBV7-6	ASSLVAGGTDTQY
TRBV19	ASASGQQETQY
TRBV10-2	ASSESLYYEQY
TRBV4-1	ASSQGVAKNIQY
TRBV4-3	ASSQVGARLAGELF
TRBV29-1	SVDPSGGRAGEQY
TRBV28	ASSRPGTGKAYEQY
TRBV18	ASSPTSRGVGTEAF
TRBV7-9	ASSWVGASSGNTIY
TRBV6-5	ASSPGQGRQPQH
TRBV28	ASSQTGGVEPQH
TRBV5-1	ASSHDRTSLLGQY
TRBV9	ASSPWDSIDEKLF
TRBV6-5	ASRTGGLETQY
TRBV28	ASSLPTGRPYEQY
TRBV6-5	ASSYGGVQETQY
TRBV7-2	ASSLSVGGLAETQY
TRBV5-1	ASSLVGGGLAGSNTGELF
TRBV6-6	ASTQTGEAEKLF
TRBV9	ASSVGWATGTYEQY